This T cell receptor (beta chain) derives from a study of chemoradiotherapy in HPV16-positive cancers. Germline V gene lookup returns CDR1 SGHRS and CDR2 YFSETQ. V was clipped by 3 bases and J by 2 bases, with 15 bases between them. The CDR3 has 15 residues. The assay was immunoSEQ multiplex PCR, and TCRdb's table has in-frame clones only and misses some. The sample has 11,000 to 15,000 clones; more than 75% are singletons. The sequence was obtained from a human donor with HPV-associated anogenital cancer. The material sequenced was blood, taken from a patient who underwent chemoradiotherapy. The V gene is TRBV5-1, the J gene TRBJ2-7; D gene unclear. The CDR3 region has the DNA TGCGCCAGCAGCTACGGAATGGTGGGTCCCTACGAGCAGTACTTC. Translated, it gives CASSYGMVGPYEQYF.